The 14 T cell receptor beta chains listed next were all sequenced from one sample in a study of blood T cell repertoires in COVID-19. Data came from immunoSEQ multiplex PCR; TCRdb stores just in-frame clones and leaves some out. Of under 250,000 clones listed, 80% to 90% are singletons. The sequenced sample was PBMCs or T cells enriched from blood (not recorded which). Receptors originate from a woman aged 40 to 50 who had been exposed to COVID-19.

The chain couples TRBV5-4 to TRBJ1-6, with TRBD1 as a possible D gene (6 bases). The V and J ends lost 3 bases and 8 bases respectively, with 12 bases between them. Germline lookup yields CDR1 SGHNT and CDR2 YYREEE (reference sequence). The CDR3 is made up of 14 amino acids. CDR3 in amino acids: CASSSRDMYSPLHF. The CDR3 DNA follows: TGTGCCAGCAGCTCTCGGGACATGTATTCACCCCTCCACTTT.

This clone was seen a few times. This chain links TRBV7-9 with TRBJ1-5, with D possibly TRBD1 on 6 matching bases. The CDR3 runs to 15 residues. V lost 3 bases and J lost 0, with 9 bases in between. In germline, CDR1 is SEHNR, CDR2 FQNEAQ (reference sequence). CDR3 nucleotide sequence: TGTGCCAGCAGCTTCCACAGGGATAGCAATCAGCCCCAGCATTTT. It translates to CASSFHRDSNQPQHF.

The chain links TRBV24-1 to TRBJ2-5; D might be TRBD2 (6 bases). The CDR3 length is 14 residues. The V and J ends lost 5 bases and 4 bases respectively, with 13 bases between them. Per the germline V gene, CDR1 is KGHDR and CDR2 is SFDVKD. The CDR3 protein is CATSGPGGPETQYF. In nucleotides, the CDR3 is TGTGCCACCAGTGGGCCTGGAGGGCCAGAGACCCAGTACTTC.

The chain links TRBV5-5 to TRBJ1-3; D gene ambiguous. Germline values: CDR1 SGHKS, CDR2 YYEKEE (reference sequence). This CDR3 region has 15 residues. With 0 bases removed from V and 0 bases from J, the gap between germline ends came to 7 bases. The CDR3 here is CASSLGQSSGNTIYF. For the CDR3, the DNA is TGTGCCAGCAGCTTGGGGCAGTCCTCTGGAAACACCATATATTTT.

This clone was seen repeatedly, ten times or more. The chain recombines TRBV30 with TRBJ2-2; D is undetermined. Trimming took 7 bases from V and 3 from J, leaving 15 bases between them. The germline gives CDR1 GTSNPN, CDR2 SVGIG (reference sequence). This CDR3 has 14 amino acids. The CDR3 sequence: CALPLASHTGELFF. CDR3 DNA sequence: TGTGCCTTACCATTGGCCAGTCACACCGGGGAGCTGTTTTTT.

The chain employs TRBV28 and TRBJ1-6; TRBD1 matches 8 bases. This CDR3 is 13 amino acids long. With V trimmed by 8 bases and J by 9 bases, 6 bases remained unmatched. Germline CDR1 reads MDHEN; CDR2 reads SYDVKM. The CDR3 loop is CASLTGVGSPLHF. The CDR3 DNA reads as TGTGCCAGCTTGACAGGGGTAGGTTCACCCCTCCACTTT. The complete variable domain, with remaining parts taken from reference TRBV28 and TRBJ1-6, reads DVKVTQSSRYLVKRTGEKVFLECVQDMDHENMFWYRQDPGLGLRLIYFSYDVKMKEKGDIPEGYSVSREKKERFSLILESASTNQTSMYLCASLTGVGSPLHFGNGTRLTVT.

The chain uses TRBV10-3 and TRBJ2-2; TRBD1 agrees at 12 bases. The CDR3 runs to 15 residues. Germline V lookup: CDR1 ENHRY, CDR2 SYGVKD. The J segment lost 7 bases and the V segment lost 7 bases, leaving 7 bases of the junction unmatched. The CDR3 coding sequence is TGTGCCATCAACCAAGGGACAGGGGGCAACGGGGAGCTGTTTTTT. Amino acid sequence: CAINQGTGGNGELFF.

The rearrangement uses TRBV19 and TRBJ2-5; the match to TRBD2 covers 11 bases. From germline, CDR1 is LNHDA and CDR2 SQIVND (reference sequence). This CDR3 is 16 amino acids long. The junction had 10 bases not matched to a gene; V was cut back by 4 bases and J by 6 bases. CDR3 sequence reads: CASSKDLAGGRKTQYF. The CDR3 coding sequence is TGTGCCAGTAGTAAGGATCTAGCGGGAGGTCGGAAGACCCAGTACTTC.

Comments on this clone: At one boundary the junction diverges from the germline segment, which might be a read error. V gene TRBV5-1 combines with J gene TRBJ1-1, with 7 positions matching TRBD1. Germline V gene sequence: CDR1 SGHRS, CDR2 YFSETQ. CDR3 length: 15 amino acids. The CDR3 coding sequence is TGTGCCAGCAGCTTGAAAGGGACAGATAACACTGAAGCTTTCTTT. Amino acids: CASSLKGTDNTEAFF.

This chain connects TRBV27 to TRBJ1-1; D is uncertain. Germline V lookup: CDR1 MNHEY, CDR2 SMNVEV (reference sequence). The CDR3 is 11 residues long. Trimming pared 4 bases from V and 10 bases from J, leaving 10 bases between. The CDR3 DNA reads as TGTGCCAGCAGTTCCCAGGTCGGAGCTTTCTTT. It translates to CASSSQVGAFF.

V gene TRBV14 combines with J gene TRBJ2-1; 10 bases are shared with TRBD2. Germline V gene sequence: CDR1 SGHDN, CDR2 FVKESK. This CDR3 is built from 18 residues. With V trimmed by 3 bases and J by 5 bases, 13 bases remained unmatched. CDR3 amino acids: CASSHDPTWTSGNNEQFF. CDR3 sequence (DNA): TGTGCCAGCAGCCATGATCCTACTTGGACTAGCGGAAACAATGAGCAGTTCTTC.

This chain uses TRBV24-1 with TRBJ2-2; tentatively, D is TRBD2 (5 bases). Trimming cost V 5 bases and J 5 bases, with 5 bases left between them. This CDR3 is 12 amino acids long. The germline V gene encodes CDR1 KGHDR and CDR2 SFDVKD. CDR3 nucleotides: TGTGCCACCAGTGGAGGGACCGGGGAGCTGTTTTTT. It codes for CATSGGTGELFF.

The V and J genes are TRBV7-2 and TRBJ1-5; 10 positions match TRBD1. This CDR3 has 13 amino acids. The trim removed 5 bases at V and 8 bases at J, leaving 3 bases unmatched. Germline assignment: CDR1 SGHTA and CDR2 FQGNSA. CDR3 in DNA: TGTGCCAGCAGCCGGACAGGGGGGGAGCCCCAGCATTTT. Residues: CASSRTGGEPQHF.

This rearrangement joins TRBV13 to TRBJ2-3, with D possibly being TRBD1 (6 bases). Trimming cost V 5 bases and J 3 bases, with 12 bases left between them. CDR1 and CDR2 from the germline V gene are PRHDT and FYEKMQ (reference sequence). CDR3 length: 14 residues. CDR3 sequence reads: CASSPQGKTDTQYF. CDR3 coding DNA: TGTGCCAGCAGCCCACAGGGAAAGACAGATACGCAGTATTTT.